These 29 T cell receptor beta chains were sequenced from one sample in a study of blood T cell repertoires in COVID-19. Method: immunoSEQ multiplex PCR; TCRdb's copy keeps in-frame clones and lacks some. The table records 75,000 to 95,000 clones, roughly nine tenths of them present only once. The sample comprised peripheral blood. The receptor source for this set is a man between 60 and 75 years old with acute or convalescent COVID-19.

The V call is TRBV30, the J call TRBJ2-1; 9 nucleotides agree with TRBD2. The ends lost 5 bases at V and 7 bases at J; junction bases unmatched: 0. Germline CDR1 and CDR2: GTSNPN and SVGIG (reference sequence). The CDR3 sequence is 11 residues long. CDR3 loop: CAWGLANEQFF. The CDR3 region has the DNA TGTGCCTGGGGACTAGCGAATGAGCAGTTCTTC.

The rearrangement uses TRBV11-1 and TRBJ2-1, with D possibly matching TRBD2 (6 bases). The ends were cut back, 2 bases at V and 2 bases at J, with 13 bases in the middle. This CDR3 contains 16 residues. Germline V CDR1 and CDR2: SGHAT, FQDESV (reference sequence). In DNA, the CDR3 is TGTGCCAGCAGCTTATGGGGGGAGTCCCCCTACAATGAGCAGTTCTTC. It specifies CASSLWGESPYNEQFF.

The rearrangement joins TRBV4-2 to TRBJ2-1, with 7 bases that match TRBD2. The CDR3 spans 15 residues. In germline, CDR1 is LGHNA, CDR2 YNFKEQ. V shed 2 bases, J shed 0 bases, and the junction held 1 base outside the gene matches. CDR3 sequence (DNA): TGTGCCAGCAGCCAAACTAGCGCCTCCTACAATGAGCAGTTCTTC. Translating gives CASSQTSASYNEQFF.

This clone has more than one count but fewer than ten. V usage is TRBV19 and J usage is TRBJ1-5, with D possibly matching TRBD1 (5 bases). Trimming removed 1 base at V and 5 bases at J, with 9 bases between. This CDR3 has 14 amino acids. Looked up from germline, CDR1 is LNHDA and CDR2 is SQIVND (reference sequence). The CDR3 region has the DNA TGTGCCAGTAGTATAGCAGGGCGTTATCAGCCCCAGCATTTT. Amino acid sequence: CASSIAGRYQPQHF.

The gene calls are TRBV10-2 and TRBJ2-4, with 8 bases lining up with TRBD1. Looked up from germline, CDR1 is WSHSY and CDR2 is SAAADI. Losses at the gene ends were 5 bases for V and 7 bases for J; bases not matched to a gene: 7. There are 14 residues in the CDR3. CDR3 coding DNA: TGCGCCAGCAGTCCGCGGGGACAGGTCAACATTCAGTACTTC. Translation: CASSPRGQVNIQYF.

This CDR3 is CASTAAPLQYSNQPQHF. In nucleotides, the CDR3 is TGTGCCAGTACCGCAGCGCCCCTTCAATATAGCAATCAGCCCCAGCATTTT. This chain joins TRBV19 and TRBJ1-5; D ambiguous. The germline gives CDR1 LNHDA, CDR2 SQIVND (reference sequence). The CDR3 has 17 amino acids. V gave up 7 bases and J gave up 0 bases, with 19 bases separating them.

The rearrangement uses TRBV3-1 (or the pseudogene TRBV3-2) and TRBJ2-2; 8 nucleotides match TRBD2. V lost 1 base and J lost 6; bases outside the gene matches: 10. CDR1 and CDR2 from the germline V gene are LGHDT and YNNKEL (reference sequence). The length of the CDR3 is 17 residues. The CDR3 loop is CASSQGPGLDPPGELFF. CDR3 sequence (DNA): TGTGCCAGCAGCCAAGGTCCGGGACTAGACCCACCCGGGGAGCTGTTTTTT.

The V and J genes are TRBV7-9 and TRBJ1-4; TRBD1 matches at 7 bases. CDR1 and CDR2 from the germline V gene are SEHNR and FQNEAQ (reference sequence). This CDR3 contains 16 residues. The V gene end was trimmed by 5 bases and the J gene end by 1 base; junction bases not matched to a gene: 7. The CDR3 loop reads CASSPQRGQTNEKLFF. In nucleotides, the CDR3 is TGTGCCAGCAGCCCTCAAAGGGGGCAAACTAATGAAAAACTGTTTTTT.

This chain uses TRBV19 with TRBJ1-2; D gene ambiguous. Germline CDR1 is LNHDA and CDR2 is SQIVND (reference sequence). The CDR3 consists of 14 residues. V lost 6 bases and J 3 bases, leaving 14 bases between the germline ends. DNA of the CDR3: TGTGCCAGTAGCCCGACAAGTTCTGACTATGGCTACACCTTC. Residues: CASSPTSSDYGYTF. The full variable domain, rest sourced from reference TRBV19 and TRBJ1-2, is DGGITQSPKYLFRKEGQNVTLSCEQNLNHDAMYWYRQDPGQGLRLIYYSQIVNDFQKGDIAEGYSVSREKKESFPLTVTSAQKNPTAFYLCASSPTSSDYGYTFGSGTRLTVV.

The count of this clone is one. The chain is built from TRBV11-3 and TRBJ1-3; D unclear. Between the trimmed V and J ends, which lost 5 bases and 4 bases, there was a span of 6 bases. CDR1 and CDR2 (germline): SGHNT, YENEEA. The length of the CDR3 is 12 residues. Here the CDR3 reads CASSREGNTIYF. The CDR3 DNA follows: TGTGCCAGCAGCAGGGAGGGAAACACCATATATTTT.

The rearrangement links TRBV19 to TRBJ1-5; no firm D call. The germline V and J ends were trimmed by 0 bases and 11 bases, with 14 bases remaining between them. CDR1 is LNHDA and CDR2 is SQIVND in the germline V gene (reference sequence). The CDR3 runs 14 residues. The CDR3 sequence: CASSIDRGYGAQHF. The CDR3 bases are TGTGCCAGTAGTATAGATCGTGGGTACGGGGCCCAGCATTTT.

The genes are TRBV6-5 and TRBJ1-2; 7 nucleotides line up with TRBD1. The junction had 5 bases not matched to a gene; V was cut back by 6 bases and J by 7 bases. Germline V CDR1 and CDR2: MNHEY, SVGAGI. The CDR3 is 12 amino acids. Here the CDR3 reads CASSTYRGGYTF. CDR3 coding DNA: TGTGCCAGCAGCACTTACAGGGGTGGCTACACCTTC.

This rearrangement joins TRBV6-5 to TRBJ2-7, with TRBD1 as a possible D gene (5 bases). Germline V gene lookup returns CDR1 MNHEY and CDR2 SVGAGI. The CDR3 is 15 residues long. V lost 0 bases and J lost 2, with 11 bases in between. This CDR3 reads CASSYSMQGTYEQYF. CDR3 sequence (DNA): TGTGCCAGCAGTTACTCGATGCAGGGCACCTACGAGCAGTACTTC.

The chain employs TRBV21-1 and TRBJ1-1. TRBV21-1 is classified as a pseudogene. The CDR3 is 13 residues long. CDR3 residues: CASSKEGGIEAFF. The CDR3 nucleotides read TGTGCCAGCAGCAAAGAGGGGGGGATTGAAGCTTTCTTT.

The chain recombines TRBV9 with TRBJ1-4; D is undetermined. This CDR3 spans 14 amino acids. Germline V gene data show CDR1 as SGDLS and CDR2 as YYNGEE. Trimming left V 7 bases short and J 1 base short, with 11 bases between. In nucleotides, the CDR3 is TGTGCCAGCGCGGCCGGGGTAACTAATGAAAAACTGTTTTTT. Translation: CASAAGVTNEKLFF.

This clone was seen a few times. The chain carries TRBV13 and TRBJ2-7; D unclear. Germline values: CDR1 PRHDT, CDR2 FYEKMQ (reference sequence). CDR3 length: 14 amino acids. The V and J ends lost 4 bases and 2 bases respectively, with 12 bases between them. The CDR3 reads CASSSESLPYEQYF. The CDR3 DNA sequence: TGTGCCAGCAGCTCTGAGTCTCTTCCCTACGAGCAGTACTTC.

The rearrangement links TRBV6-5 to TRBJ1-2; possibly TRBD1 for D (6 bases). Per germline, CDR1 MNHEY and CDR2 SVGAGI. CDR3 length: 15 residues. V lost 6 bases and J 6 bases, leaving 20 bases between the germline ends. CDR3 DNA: TGTGCCAGCAGGACGGGGGGCGCGGGGGTTCATGGCTACACCTTC. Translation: CASRTGGAGVHGYTF.

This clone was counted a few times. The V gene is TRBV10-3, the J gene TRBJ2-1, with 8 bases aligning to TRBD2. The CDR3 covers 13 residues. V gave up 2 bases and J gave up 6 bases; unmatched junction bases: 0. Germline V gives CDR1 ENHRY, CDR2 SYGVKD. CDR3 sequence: CAISEGTSNEQFF. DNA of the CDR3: TGTGCCATCAGTGAGGGGACTAGCAATGAGCAGTTCTTC.

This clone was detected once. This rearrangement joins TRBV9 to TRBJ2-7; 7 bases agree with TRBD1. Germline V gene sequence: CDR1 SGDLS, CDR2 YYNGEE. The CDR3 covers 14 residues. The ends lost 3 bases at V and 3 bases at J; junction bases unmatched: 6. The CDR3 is CASSARDSNYEQYF. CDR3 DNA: TGTGCCAGCAGCGCCCGGGACAGCAACTACGAGCAGTACTTC. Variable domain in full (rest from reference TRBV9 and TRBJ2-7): DSGVTQTPKHLITATGQRVTLRCSPRSGDLSVYWYQQSLDQGLQFLIQYYNGEERAKGNILERFSAQQFPDLHSELNLSSLELGDSALYFCASSARDSNYEQYFGPGTRLTVT.

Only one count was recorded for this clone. The CDR3 nucleotides are TGTGCCAGCAGTTACGCAGGATTTAGCTCTGGAAACACCATATATTTT. Translating gives CASSYAGFSSGNTIYF. The rearrangement joins TRBV6-5 to TRBJ1-3; D is ambiguous. Germline V gene lookup returns CDR1 MNHEY and CDR2 SVGAGI. The ends were cut back, 2 bases at V and 0 bases at J, with 11 bases in the middle. The CDR3 covers 16 residues.

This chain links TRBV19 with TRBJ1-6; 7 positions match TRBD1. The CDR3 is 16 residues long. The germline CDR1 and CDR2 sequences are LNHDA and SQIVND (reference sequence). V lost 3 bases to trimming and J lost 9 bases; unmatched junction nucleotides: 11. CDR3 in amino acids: CASSIQMTGLGSPLHF. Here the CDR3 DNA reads TGTGCCAGTAGTATCCAAATGACAGGGTTGGGTTCACCCCTCCACTTT.

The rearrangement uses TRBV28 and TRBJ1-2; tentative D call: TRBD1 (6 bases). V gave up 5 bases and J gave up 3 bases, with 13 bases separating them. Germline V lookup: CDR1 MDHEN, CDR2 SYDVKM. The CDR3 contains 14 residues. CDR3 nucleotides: TGTGCCAGCAGTAGGGGGGGGAATTACTATGGCTACACCTTC. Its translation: CASSRGGNYYGYTF.

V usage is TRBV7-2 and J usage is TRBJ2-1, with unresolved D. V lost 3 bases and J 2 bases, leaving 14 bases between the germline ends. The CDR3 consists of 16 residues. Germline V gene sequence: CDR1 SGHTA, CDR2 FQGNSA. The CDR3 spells CASSLVALETYNEQFF. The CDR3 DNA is TGTGCCAGCAGCTTGGTTGCCCTAGAAACCTACAATGAGCAGTTCTTC.

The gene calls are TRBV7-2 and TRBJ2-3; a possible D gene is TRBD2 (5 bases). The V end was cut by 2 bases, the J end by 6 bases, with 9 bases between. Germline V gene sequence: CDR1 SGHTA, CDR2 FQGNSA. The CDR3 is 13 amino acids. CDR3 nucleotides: TGTGCCAGCAGCTTAAGTGGGGAGGATACGCAGTATTTT. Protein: CASSLSGEDTQYF.

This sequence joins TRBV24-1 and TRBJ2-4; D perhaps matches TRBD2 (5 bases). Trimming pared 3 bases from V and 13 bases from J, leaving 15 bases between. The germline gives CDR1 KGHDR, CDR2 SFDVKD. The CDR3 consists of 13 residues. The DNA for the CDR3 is TGTGCCACCAGTGATCCAGGACGGGGAGAACAGTACTTC. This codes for CATSDPGRGEQYF.

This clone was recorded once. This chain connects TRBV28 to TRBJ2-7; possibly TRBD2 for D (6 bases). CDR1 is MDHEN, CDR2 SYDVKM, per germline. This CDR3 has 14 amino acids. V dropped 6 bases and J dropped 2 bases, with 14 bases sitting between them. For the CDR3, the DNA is TGTGCCAGCAGGGAGGGGTCCCCAACCTACGAGCAGTACTTC. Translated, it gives CASREGSPTYEQYF. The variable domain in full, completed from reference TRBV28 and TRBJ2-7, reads DVKVTQSSRYLVKRTGEKVFLECVQDMDHENMFWYRQDPGLGLRLIYFSYDVKMKEKGDIPEGYSVSREKKERFSLILESASTNQTSMYLCASREGSPTYEQYFGPGTRLTVT.

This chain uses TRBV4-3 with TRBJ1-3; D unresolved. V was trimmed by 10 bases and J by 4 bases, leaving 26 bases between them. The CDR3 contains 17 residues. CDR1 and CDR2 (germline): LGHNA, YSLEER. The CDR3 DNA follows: TGCGCCAAATTCAAACTTCCGGCGTGGAGGAGAGGAAACACCATATATTTT. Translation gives CAKFKLPAWRRGNTIYF.

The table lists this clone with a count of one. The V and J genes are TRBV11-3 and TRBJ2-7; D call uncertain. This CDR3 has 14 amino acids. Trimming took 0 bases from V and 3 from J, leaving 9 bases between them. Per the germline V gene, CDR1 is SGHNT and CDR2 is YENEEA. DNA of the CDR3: TGTGCCAGCAGCTTAGAACAGCAACACTACGAGCAGTACTTC. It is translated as CASSLEQQHYEQYF. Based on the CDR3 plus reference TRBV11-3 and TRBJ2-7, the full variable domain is EAGVVQSPRYKIIEKKQPVAFWCNPISGHNTLYWYLQNLGQGPELLIRYENEEAVDDSQLPKDRFSAERLKGVDSTLKIQPAELGDSAVYLCASSLEQQHYEQYFGPGTRLTVT.

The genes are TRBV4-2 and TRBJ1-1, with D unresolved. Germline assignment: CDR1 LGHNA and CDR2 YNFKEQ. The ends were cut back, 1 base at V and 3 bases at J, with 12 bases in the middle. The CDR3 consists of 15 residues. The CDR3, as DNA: TGTGCCAGCAGCCAAGGGACCGGGGAATACACTGAAGCTTTCTTT. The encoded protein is CASSQGTGEYTEAFF.